This entry features one T cell receptor beta chain sequence. Its antigen remains unidentified. CDR1 is MGHRA and CDR2 is YSYEKL in the germline V gene. The CDR3 consists of 14 residues. The V segment lost 6 bases and the J segment 2 bases; nucleotides outside the gene matches: 6. These data originate in a study of shared clonotypes between healthy human individuals. Study-wide context: Three plates each covered CD4 naive and memory; CD8 naive two, CD8 memory one. General study points: Rarefaction exposed incomplete sorted-subset sequencing despite large depth. Clonotype sharing among the donors was expected to vary with sequencing depth. The donor pool, a small one, limited the genetic and exposure-history diversity represented.

Using immunoSEQ multiplex PCR, the repertoire was profiled, and TCRdb retains in-frame clones only, with some absent. The data contain hundreds of thousands of clones, around 72% of them seen just once; the ten biggest clones take up under 2%. The chain combines TRBV4-1 with TRBJ2-5, with 7 bases identical to TRBD2. Source material: memory CD4+ T cells sorted from blood. This sample's subset: CD45RA-negative fraction. This TCR was sampled from a woman between 25 and 40 years old in good health. The CDR3 nucleotides read TGCGCCAGCAGTAAAAGGGAGGGGCAAGAGACCCAGTACTTC. Protein: CASSKREGQETQYF.